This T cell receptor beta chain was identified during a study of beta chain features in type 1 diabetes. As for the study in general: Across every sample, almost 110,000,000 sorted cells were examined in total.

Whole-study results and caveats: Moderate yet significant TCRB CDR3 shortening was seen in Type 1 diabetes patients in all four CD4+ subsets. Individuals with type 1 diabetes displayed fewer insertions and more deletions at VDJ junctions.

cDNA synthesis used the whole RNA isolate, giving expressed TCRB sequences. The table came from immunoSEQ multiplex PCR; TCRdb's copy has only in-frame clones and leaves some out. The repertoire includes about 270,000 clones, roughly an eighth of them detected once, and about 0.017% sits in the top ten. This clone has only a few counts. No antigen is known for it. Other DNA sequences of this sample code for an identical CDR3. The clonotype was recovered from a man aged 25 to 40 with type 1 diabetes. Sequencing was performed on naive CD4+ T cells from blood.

The CDR3, as DNA: TGTGCCAGCAGCCCCCCCGGCTACGAGCAGTACTTC. Residues: CASSPPGYEQYF. This chain links TRBV28 with TRBJ2-7; D unresolved. From germline, CDR1 is MDHEN and CDR2 SYDVKM. Trimming removed 6 bases from V and 3 bases from J, with 9 bases in between. There are 12 residues in the CDR3.